The text below deals with one T cell receptor beta chain. No antigen is known for it. This specimen belongs to a study of cytomegalovirus exposure and HLA in healthy donors. General study points: Through in vitro validation, three CMV-associated chains were shown to be specific for CMV antigens. With high specificity and sensitivity, the classifier reportedly diagnosed cytomegalovirus status. The listing of 150 to 200 TCR beta chains classed them as cytomegalovirus-associated.

Germline V gene lookup returns CDR1 SGHDT and CDR2 YYEEEE. The CDR3 is 13 residues long. V lost 3 bases, J lost 8 bases, and 14 bases lay in between. The donors were part of the roughly 110-subject validation cohort, which stood apart from the approximately 670-subject first cohort. Using immunoSEQ multiplex PCR, the repertoire was profiled, and TCRdb retains in-frame clones only, with some absent. The table records 100,000 to 150,000 clones, around 94% of them present only once. Sequencing was performed on PBMCs. The clonotype comes from a woman aged 18-35 years in good health and CMV-seronegative. The J gene is TRBJ1-1, the V gene TRBV5-6, with D tentatively TRBD1 (6 bases). DNA for the CDR3: TGTGCCAGCAGCTCATTTCTGGACAGAGAAGCTTTCTTT. It specifies CASSSFLDREAFF.